The present T cell receptor (beta chain) was sequenced within a study of blood T cell repertoires in COVID-19. Across the whole study: The analysed material was cDNA or gDNA that came from T cells, B-cell-depleted T cells, or PBMCs.

Original processing methods: Counts of nucleated cells, estimated from reference gene primer amplification, were obtained. Only in-frame clones appear in the TCRdb table, and some are missing; sequencing was by immunoSEQ multiplex PCR. The D gene and trimming were derived from the DNA, and the V and J assignments and clone size from that table. The sample lists 200,000 or so clones, roughly 84% occurring once. This TCR was recovered from a middle-aged man who had recovered from COVID-19. Sequenced input: peripheral blood.

For the CDR3, the DNA is TGTGCCAGTGCCCGGGGAGGGGAGGGATCGAACACTGAAGCTTTCTTT. Amino acid sequence: CASARGGEGSNTEAFF. The rearrangement joins TRBV9 to TRBJ1-1; D might be TRBD1 (5 bases). The germline V gene encodes CDR1 SGDLS and CDR2 YYNGEE. The V gene lost 8 bases and the J gene lost 1 base, with 21 bases spanning the gap. This CDR3 region has 16 residues.